This is a list of T cell receptor beta chains from one sample in a study of OX40 agonist ivuxolimab in advanced cancers. Method: immunoSEQ multiplex PCR; TCRdb's copy keeps in-frame clones and lacks some. The table lists tens of thousands of clones, 81% of them singletons. The material sequenced was CD4+ or CD8+ T cells sorted from blood, taken in a trial of the OX40 agonist ivuxolimab. These receptors were taken from an adult with an advanced solid tumor such as melanoma, head and neck, liver or kidney cancer. Each CDR3 is given with its conserved first and last residue. A D gene is named only where the DNA matches it firmly. Rows give clone size only sometimes, using once, few, many, or a class for an expanded clone.

J gene: TRBJ2-6
V gene: TRBV2
clone size: .
D gene: .
CDR3 protein: CASGWARARSPSGANVLTF
CDR3 DNA: TGTGCAAGTGGGTGGGCTAGGGCGCGGTCCCCATCTGGGGCCAACGTCCTGACTTTC

J gene: TRBJ1-5
V gene: TRBV18
clone size: .
D gene: .
CDR3 protein: CASSPSLDDNQPQHF
CDR3 DNA: TGTGCCAGCTCACCTTCTCTGGACGACAATCAGCCCCAGCATTTT

J gene: TRBJ2-7
V gene: TRBV5-1
clone size: once
D gene: .
CDR3 protein: CASSSLSTYEQYF
CDR3 DNA: TGCGCCAGCAGCTCTCTATCGACCTACGAGCAGTACTTC

J gene: TRBJ2-3
V gene: TRBV18
clone size: .
D gene: .
CDR3 protein: CASSPPPPDIQYF
CDR3 DNA: TGTGCCAGCTCACCACCCCCCCCCGACATACAGTATTTT

J gene: TRBJ2-7
V gene: TRBV9
clone size: .
D gene: .
CDR3 protein: CASSEKGFFDEQYF
CDR3 DNA: TGTGCCAGCAGCGAGAAAGGGTTTTTCGACGAGCAGTACTTC

J gene: TRBJ2-7
V gene: TRBV10-1
clone size: .
D gene: .
CDR3 protein: CASSYTYEQYF
CDR3 DNA: TGCGCCAGCTCTTACACCTACGAGCAGTACTTC

J gene: TRBJ2-5
V gene: TRBV7-9
clone size: once
D gene: TRBD2
CDR3 protein: CASSLGGTSGQETQYF
CDR3 DNA: TGTGCCAGCAGCTTAGGGGGGACTAGCGGACAAGAGACCCAGTACTTC

J gene: TRBJ1-2
V gene: TRBV29-1
clone size: .
D gene: TRBD1
CDR3 protein: CSAKGQGDDGYTF
CDR3 DNA: TGCAGCGCGAAGGGACAGGGTGACGATGGCTACACCTTC

J gene: TRBJ1-5
V gene: TRBV6-1
clone size: .
D gene: .
CDR3 protein: CASSLGGIKNQPQHF
CDR3 DNA: TGTGCCAGCAGTCTCGGGGGGATTAAGAATCAGCCCCAGCATTTT

J gene: TRBJ1-5
V gene: TRBV7-9
clone size: .
D gene: TRBD1
CDR3 protein: CASSQDAPGTGGQPQHF
CDR3 DNA: TGTGCCAGCAGCCAAGATGCGCCGGGGACAGGGGGACAGCCCCAGCATTTT

J gene: TRBJ2-1
V gene: TRBV6-5
clone size: .
D gene: .
CDR3 protein: CASSTGTPSYNEQFF
CDR3 DNA: TGTGCCAGCAGTACGGGTACCCCCTCCTACAATGAGCAGTTCTTC

J gene: TRBJ1-6
V gene: TRBV5-6
clone size: .
D gene: .
CDR3 protein: CASSLVGPRSSPLHF
CDR3 DNA: TGTGCCAGCAGCTTGGTGGGCCCGAGGTCTTCACCCCTCCACTTT

J gene: TRBJ1-1
V gene: TRBV5-1
clone size: once
D gene: .
CDR3 protein: CASSWTPGGGTEAFF
CDR3 DNA: TGCGCCAGCAGCTGGACCCCGGGGGGGGGCACTGAAGCTTTCTTT

J gene: TRBJ1-6
V gene: TRBV11-3
clone size: once
D gene: .
CDR3 protein: CASSSSTLGGSPLHF
CDR3 DNA: TGTGCCAGCAGCTCCTCGACGTTGGGTGGCTCACCCCTCCACTTT

J gene: TRBJ2-2
V gene: TRBV5-4
clone size: .
D gene: .
CDR3 protein: CASSLGQDTGELFF
CDR3 DNA: TGTGCCAGCAGCCTTGGCCAGGACACCGGGGAGCTGTTTTTT

J gene: TRBJ2-3
V gene: TRBV11-2
clone size: .
D gene: .
CDR3 protein: CASSLGDTQYF
CDR3 DNA: TGTGCCAGCAGCTTAGGGGATACGCAGTATTTT

J gene: TRBJ2-7
V gene: TRBV6-5
clone size: .
D gene: TRBD1
CDR3 protein: CASSYLQGNYEQYF
CDR3 DNA: TGTGCCAGCAGTTACCTACAGGGGAATTACGAGCAGTACTTC

J gene: TRBJ1-2
V gene: TRBV29-1
clone size: .
D gene: .
CDR3 protein: CSVEDSNYGYTF
CDR3 DNA: TGCAGCGTTGAAGACAGCAACTATGGCTACACCTTC

J gene: TRBJ2-2
V gene: TRBV18
clone size: .
D gene: .
CDR3 protein: CASSPAWAGELFF
CDR3 DNA: TGTGCCAGCTCACCCGCTTGGGCCGGGGAGCTGTTTTTT

J gene: TRBJ1-2
V gene: TRBV6-5
clone size: once
D gene: TRBD1
CDR3 protein: CASYRGQGSGYTF
CDR3 DNA: TGTGCCAGTTATAGAGGACAGGGGTCTGGCTACACCTTC

J gene: TRBJ2-7
V gene: TRBV4-1
clone size: .
D gene: TRBD1
CDR3 protein: CASSQYPGTGGLEQYF
CDR3 DNA: TGCGCCAGCAGCCAATACCCCGGGACAGGGGGCCTCGAGCAGTACTTC

J gene: TRBJ1-2
V gene: TRBV7-3
clone size: .
D gene: TRBD1
CDR3 protein: CASSLGQGQGYTF
CDR3 DNA: TGTGCCAGCAGTCTTGGACAGGGGCAGGGCTACACCTTC

J gene: TRBJ1-5
V gene: TRBV29-1
clone size: .
D gene: .
CDR3 protein: CSVLGQSNQPQHF
CDR3 DNA: TGCAGCGTTCTGGGACAAAGCAATCAGCCCCAGCATTTT

J gene: TRBJ2-3
V gene: TRBV14
clone size: once
D gene: TRBD2
CDR3 protein: CASSQGVFAGEAQYF
CDR3 DNA: TGTGCCAGCAGCCAAGGGGTTTTCGCGGGAGAGGCGCAGTATTTT

J gene: TRBJ2-5
V gene: TRBV2
clone size: .
D gene: .
CDR3 protein: CASSLTRESGETQYF
CDR3 DNA: TGTGCCAGCAGCCTGACTAGGGAGTCCGGAGAGACCCAGTACTTC

J gene: TRBJ1-1
V gene: TRBV6-1
clone size: .
D gene: .
CDR3 protein: CASSERPGQPPTEAFF
CDR3 DNA: TGTGCCAGCAGTGAGCGTCCGGGACAACCCCCCACTGAAGCTTTCTTT

J gene: TRBJ1-3
V gene: TRBV10-3
clone size: .
D gene: .
CDR3 protein: CAISESGPGAGNTIYF
CDR3 DNA: TGTGCCATCAGTGAGTCGGGACCAGGGGCTGGAAACACCATATATTTT

J gene: TRBJ2-7
V gene: TRBV6-4
clone size: .
D gene: .
CDR3 protein: CASRLASNYEQYF
CDR3 DNA: TGTGCCAGCAGGTTGGCTAGTAACTACGAGCAGTACTTC

J gene: TRBJ2-2
V gene: TRBV4-1
clone size: .
D gene: TRBD1
CDR3 protein: CASSHRTGGFTGELFF
CDR3 DNA: TGCGCCAGCAGCCACAGGACAGGCGGTTTCACCGGGGAGCTGTTTTTT

J gene: TRBJ1-1
V gene: TRBV29-1
clone size: .
D gene: .
CDR3 protein: CSVEVSAVNTEAFF
CDR3 DNA: TGCAGCGTTGAAGTGTCCGCGGTGAACACTGAAGCTTTCTTT

J gene: TRBJ2-2
V gene: TRBV7-6
clone size: .
D gene: .
CDR3 protein: CASRQGGSGELFF
CDR3 DNA: TGTGCCAGCAGACAGGGGGGGAGCGGGGAGCTGTTTTTT

J gene: TRBJ2-7
V gene: TRBV5-1
clone size: .
D gene: .
CDR3 protein: CASSSGRVYGEQYF
CDR3 DNA: TGCGCCAGCAGCTCGGGGCGGGTTTACGGCGAGCAGTACTTC

J gene: TRBJ2-6
V gene: TRBV7-3
clone size: .
D gene: .
CDR3 protein: CASGQMASGANVLTF
CDR3 DNA: TGTGCCAGCGGGCAGATGGCATCTGGGGCCAACGTCCTGACTTTC

J gene: TRBJ1-1
V gene: TRBV28
clone size: once
D gene: TRBD1
CDR3 protein: CASSLTGLNTEAFF
CDR3 DNA: TGTGCCAGCAGTCTGACAGGGTTGAACACTGAAGCTTTCTTT

J gene: TRBJ2-1
V gene: TRBV6-6
clone size: .
D gene: .
CDR3 protein: CASSRMGINNEQFF
CDR3 DNA: TGTGCCAGCAGCCGGATGGGGATTAACAATGAGCAGTTCTTC

J gene: TRBJ2-5
V gene: TRBV11-2
clone size: .
D gene: .
CDR3 protein: CASSPIVRRATQYF
CDR3 DNA: TGTGCCAGCAGCCCTATAGTACGGAGGGCGACCCAGTACTTC

J gene: TRBJ2-5
V gene: TRBV18
clone size: .
D gene: .
CDR3 protein: CASSPTAQETQYF
CDR3 DNA: TGTGCCAGCTCACCGACGGCGCAAGAGACCCAGTACTTC

J gene: TRBJ2-6
V gene: TRBV2
clone size: .
D gene: TRBD1
CDR3 protein: CASNLGGGWANVLTF
CDR3 DNA: TGTGCCAGCAATTTAGGGGGCGGGTGGGCCAACGTCCTGACTTTC

J gene: TRBJ2-1
V gene: TRBV29-1
clone size: .
D gene: .
CDR3 protein: CSVEDLSNAAGLTSRRSYNEQFF
CDR3 DNA: TGCAGCGTTGAAGACTTGAGTAATGCCGCGGGCCTAACCTCACGGCGGTCCTACAATGAGCAGTTCTTC

J gene: TRBJ2-1
V gene: TRBV7-3
clone size: .
D gene: TRBD2
CDR3 protein: CASSPLAGAYNEQFF
CDR3 DNA: TGTGCCAGCAGTCCCCTAGCGGGAGCCTACAATGAGCAGTTCTTC

J gene: TRBJ1-2
V gene: TRBV9
clone size: few
D gene: TRBD1
CDR3 protein: CASSDPDLGTDRFYGYTF
CDR3 DNA: TGTGCCAGCAGCGACCCCGACCTCGGGACAGACCGGTTCTATGGCTACACCTTC

J gene: TRBJ1-5
V gene: TRBV29-1
clone size: .
D gene: .
CDR3 protein: CSAQGGSNQPQHF
CDR3 DNA: TGCAGCGCGCAAGGGGGTAGCAATCAGCCCCAGCATTTT

J gene: TRBJ1-3
V gene: TRBV6-5
clone size: .
D gene: .
CDR3 protein: CASSYSRGPPLTPIYF
CDR3 DNA: TGTGCCAGCAGTTACTCGAGAGGTCCGCCCCTCACTCCCATATATTTT

J gene: TRBJ1-1
V gene: TRBV11-3
clone size: .
D gene: .
CDR3 protein: CASSATNTEAFF
CDR3 DNA: TGTGCCAGCAGTGCGACGAACACTGAAGCTTTCTTT

J gene: TRBJ2-3
V gene: TRBV2
clone size: .
D gene: TRBD2
CDR3 protein: CASKISGTTDTQYF
CDR3 DNA: TGTGCCAGCAAGATTAGCGGGACAACAGATACGCAGTATTTT

J gene: TRBJ2-7
V gene: TRBV6-5
clone size: .
D gene: .
CDR3 protein: CASGGYEEQYF
CDR3 DNA: TGTGCCAGCGGAGGATACGAGGAGCAGTACTTC

J gene: TRBJ2-3
V gene: TRBV12-5
clone size: .
D gene: .
CDR3 protein: CASGPSGADTQYF
CDR3 DNA: TGTGCTAGTGGTCCCTCCGGGGCAGATACGCAGTATTTT

J gene: TRBJ2-1
V gene: TRBV7-3
clone size: .
D gene: TRBD2
CDR3 protein: CASSFVGGNNEQFF
CDR3 DNA: TGTGCCAGCAGCTTTGTGGGGGGGAACAATGAGCAGTTCTTC